This TCR beta chain originates from a study of blood T cell repertoires in COVID-19. Clones were sequenced by immunoSEQ multiplex PCR, and TCRdb holds only the in-frame ones, with some missing. The sample has some 380,000 clones; approximately 85% are singletons. The germline gives CDR1 LGHDT, CDR2 YNNKEL (reference sequence). The ends lost 1 base at V and 0 bases at J; junction bases unmatched: 1. This CDR3 has 15 amino acids. The rearrangement uses TRBV3-1 (or the pseudogene TRBV3-2) and TRBJ2-7; 9 bases align to TRBD1. The source material was PBMCs or T cells enriched from blood (not recorded which). The sequence was obtained from a woman between 40 and 50 years old with acute COVID-19. The CDR3 coding sequence is TGTGCCAGCAGCCAAGTGGGACAGGGCTCCTACGAGCAGTACTTC. This codes for CASSQVGQGSYEQYF.